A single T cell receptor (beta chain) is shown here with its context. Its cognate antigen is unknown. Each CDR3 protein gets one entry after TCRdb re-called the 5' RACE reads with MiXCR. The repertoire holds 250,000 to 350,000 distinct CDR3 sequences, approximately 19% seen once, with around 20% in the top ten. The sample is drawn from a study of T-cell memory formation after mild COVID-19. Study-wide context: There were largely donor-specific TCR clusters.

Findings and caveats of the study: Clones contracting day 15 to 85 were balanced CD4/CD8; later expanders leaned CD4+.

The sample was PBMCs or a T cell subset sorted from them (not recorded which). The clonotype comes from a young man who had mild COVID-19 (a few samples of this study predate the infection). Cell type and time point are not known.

CDR3 DNA sequence: TGCGCCAGCAGCCAAGATCAGGGGGGCCACACCGGGGAGCTGTTTTTT. It encodes CASSQDQGGHTGELFF. The gene calls are TRBV4-1 and TRBJ2-2; maybe TRBD1 (7 bases). The CDR3 contains 16 residues. Trimming took off 0 bases at V and 3 bases at J, with 11 bases between the two ends. Per the germline V gene, CDR1 is MGHRA and CDR2 is YSYEKL.